These 6 T cell receptor beta chains were all obtained from the same sample, sequenced in a study of cytomegalovirus exposure and HLA in healthy donors. Use of 60 Vbeta and 13 Jbeta primers characterized the PCR. TCRdb keeps only in-frame clones here, not all; method: immunoSEQ multiplex PCR. The sample yields about 92,000 clones, roughly 71% seen once. The sample comprised PBMCs. These receptors originate from a woman under 30 in good health and CMV-seropositive.

The genes are TRBV19 and TRBJ1-1; 7 bases fit TRBD1. The CDR3 runs 13 residues. Germline V gives CDR1 LNHDA, CDR2 SQIVND (reference sequence). V was clipped by 8 bases and J by 5 bases; unmatched bases: 8. The CDR3 here is CASGDRVETEAFF. The CDR3 nucleotides read TGTGCCAGTGGCGACAGGGTGGAAACTGAAGCTTTCTTT. Filled out from reference TRBV19 and TRBJ1-1, the complete variable domain reads DGGITQSPKYLFRKEGQNVTLSCEQNLNHDAMYWYRQDPGQGLRLIYYSQIVNDFQKGDIAEGYSVSREKKESFPLTVTSAQKNPTAFYLCASGDRVETEAFFGQGTRLTVV.

The gene calls are TRBV19 and TRBJ2-3, with 12 positions matching TRBD2. The junction had 3 bases not matched to a gene; V was cut back by 6 bases and J by 2 bases. The CDR3 is 15 amino acids. Germline assignment: CDR1 LNHDA and CDR2 SQIVND (reference sequence). This CDR3 reads CASSLAGGFTDTQYF. For the CDR3, the DNA is TGTGCCAGTAGCCTAGCGGGGGGGTTCACAGATACGCAGTATTTT.

CDR3 region: CASSLALDNYGYTF. DNA for the CDR3: TGTGCCAGCAGCTTAGCGCTAGACAACTATGGCTACACCTTC. The J gene is TRBJ1-2, the V gene TRBV7-9; D gene uncertain. CDR3 size: 14 residues. Deletions cut 0 bases from V and 2 bases from J, with 7 bases between. Germline CDR1 SEHNR, CDR2 FQNEAQ (reference sequence).

The chain has TRBV10-1 and TRBJ2-7, with 9 bases matching TRBD2. V gave up 6 bases and J gave up 3 bases; unmatched junction bases: 9. From germline, CDR1 is WNHNN and CDR2 SYGVQD (reference sequence). CDR3 length: 15 residues. CDR3 in DNA: TGCGCCAGCAGAATGCGACTAGCGGTTTTCTACGAGCAGTACTTC. This translates into CASRMRLAVFYEQYF.

The chain is built from TRBV6-5 and TRBJ1-5; no clear D gene. Trimming removed 2 bases at V and 5 bases at J, with 10 bases between. The CDR3 sequence is 14 residues long. Germline V gives CDR1 MNHEY, CDR2 SVGAGI. The CDR3 DNA is TGTGCCAGCAGTTACGATTGGCCCGATCAGCCCCAGCATTTT. This encodes CASSYDWPDQPQHF.

This clone turned up a few times. The V and J genes are TRBV6-6 and TRBJ2-5; perhaps TRBD1 as D (5 bases). The CDR3 spans 14 residues. Between the trimmed V and J ends, which lost 4 bases and 4 bases, there was a span of 13 bases. Germline CDR1 MNHNY, CDR2 SVGAGI (reference sequence). CDR3 DNA: TGTGCCAGCAGTTTCGACAGTTCGGGAGAGACCCAGTACTTC. This codes for CASSFDSSGETQYF.